This T cell receptor beta chain came from a study of T cells in women clearing cervical HPV infection. Comment on this clone: The read gets to within 3 residues of the CDR3 end, and the germline J gene fills in the rest.

From germline, CDR1 is SQVTM and CDR2 ANQGSEA. The CDR3 loop spans 13 amino acids. TCR beta CDR3 amplified by multiplex PCR from approximately 1,200 ng genomic DNA. Libraries were prepared by immunoSEQ multiplex PCR; TCRdb keeps only in-frame clonotypes and omits some of them. This sample lists roughly 13,000 clones; its ten largest clones have roughly a tenth. Sequencing used blood buffy coat. The TCR originated in a woman aged 18-69 years with a cervical HPV16 infection that either progressed to CIN3+ or cleared (not recorded which). This rearrangement joins TRBV29-1 to TRBJ2-3, with 9 positions matching TRBD1. CDR3 protein: CSATDRGGETQYF. The CDR3 bases that were read are TGCAGCGCAACGGACAGGGGTGGAGAGACG.